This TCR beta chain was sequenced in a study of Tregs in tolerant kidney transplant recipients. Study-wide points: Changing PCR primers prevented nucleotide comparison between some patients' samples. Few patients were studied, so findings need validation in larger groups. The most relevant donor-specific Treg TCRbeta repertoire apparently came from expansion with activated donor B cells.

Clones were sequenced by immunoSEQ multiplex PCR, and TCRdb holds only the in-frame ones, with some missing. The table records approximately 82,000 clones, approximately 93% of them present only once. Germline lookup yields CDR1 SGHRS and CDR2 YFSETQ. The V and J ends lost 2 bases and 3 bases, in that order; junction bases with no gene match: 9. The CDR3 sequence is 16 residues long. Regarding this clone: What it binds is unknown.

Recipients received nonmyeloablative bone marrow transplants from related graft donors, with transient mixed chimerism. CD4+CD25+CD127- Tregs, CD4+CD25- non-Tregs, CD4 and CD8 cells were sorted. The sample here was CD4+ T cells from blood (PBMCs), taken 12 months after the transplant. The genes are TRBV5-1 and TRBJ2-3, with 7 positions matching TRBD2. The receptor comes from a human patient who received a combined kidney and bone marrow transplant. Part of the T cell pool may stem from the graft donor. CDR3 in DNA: TGCGCCAGCAGCTTAGGCGGGAGTGTCTTGACAGATACGCAGTATTTT. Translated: CASSLGGSVLTDTQYF.